These 31 T cell receptor beta chains originate from one sample sequenced in a study of CD8+ T cells in alopecia areata. Extracted RNA was reverse transcribed, and the resulting cDNA served as sequencing template. Data came from immunoSEQ multiplex PCR; TCRdb stores just in-frame clones and leaves some out. The sample carries about 260,000 clones, 50% to 75% recorded once. Stated treatment: oral pan-JAK inhibitor, 5-10 mg twice daily. The starting material was CD4+ T cells sorted from blood, obtained between weeks 51 and 52, from a patient treated with tofacitinib. The receptor set was obtained from a human donor with alopecia areata.

About this clone itself: The germline gene is not matched at one end of the junction; a read error may be the cause. This sequence joins TRBV15 and TRBJ1-2; TRBD1 matches 7 bases. Germline values: CDR1 LNHNV, CDR2 YYDKDF (reference sequence). The CDR3 covers 14 residues. The CDR3 coding sequence is TGTGCCGCCAGTACGGGGGGGACAGACTATGGCTACACCTTC. Its translation: CAASTGGTDYGYTF.

J is TRBJ2-5 and V is TRBV5-1, with D possibly TRBD1 on 6 matching bases. V shed 0 bases and J shed 5 bases, with 11 bases lying between them. CDR1 SGHRS and CDR2 YFSETQ come from the germline V gene. The CDR3 has 14 residues. The CDR3 region has the DNA TGCGCCAGCAGCTTGGGACAGGTTTTGGAGACCCAGTACTTC. Its translation: CASSLGQVLETQYF.

The chain employs TRBV29-1 and TRBJ1-1, with 7 bases fitting TRBD1. The germline V gene encodes CDR1 SQVTM and CDR2 ANQGSEA. With V trimmed by 6 bases and J by 1 base, 5 bases remained unmatched. This CDR3 contains 13 residues. CDR3 region: CSVRDRENTEAFF. CDR3 sequence (DNA): TGCAGCGTCCGCGACAGGGAGAACACTGAAGCTTTCTTT.

The chain is built from TRBV5-5 and TRBJ2-1; 8 nucleotides agree with TRBD2. V shed 4 bases and J 8 bases; nucleotides not matched to a gene: 5. CDR3 length: 13 residues. The germline CDR1 and CDR2 sequences are SGHKS and YYEKEE (reference sequence). CDR3 in DNA: TGTGCCAGCAGCACGGGGGGGCCGGATGAGCAGTTCTTC. Its translation is CASSTGGPDEQFF.

The J gene is TRBJ2-3, the V gene TRBV11-1, with D possibly being TRBD1 or TRBD2 (6 bases each). The germline V gene encodes CDR1 SGHAT and CDR2 FQDESV (reference sequence). V shed 5 bases and J shed 6 bases, with 9 bases lying between them. The CDR3 length is 12 residues. CDR3 sequence: CASSQGGDTQYF. The CDR3, as DNA: TGTGCCAGCAGCCAAGGGGGGGATACGCAGTATTTT.

CDR3 residues: CASSPRTDGQYF. As DNA, the CDR3 is TGCGCCAGCAGCCCCCGGACAGATGGCCAGTACTTC. The chain has TRBV23-1 and TRBJ2-5; a weak D match, TRBD1 (6 bases). TRBV23-1 is an ORF; its function is uncertain. This CDR3 is 12 amino acids long. V gave up 6 bases and J gave up 10 bases, with 15 bases separating them.

The chain recombines TRBV29-1 with TRBJ2-5; 12 bases agree with TRBD2. In germline, CDR1 is SQVTM, CDR2 ANQGSEA. With 7 bases clipped from V and 5 bases from J, the junction kept 5 bases outside the gene matches. The CDR3 extends over 13 amino acids. The CDR3 protein is CSALTSGGETQYF. The CDR3 nucleotides are TGCAGCGCCTTGACTAGCGGGGGCGAGACCCAGTACTTC.

This clone has a handful of counts. This chain uses TRBV7-3 with TRBJ2-3; D may be TRBD1 or TRBD2 (5 bases each). The germline CDR1 and CDR2 sequences are SGHTA and FQGTGA. V was cut by 0 bases and J by 3 bases, with 10 bases left in between. This CDR3 contains 15 residues. CDR3 amino acids: CASSLTPWGTDTQYF. The CDR3 nucleotides read TGTGCCAGCAGCTTAACCCCGTGGGGGACAGATACGCAGTATTTT. The complete variable domain, with remaining parts taken from reference TRBV7-3 and TRBJ2-3, reads GAGVSQTPSNKVTEKGKYVELRCDPISGHTALYWYRQSLGQGPEFLIYFQGTGAADDSGLPNDRFFAVRPEGSVSTLKIQRTERGDSAVYLCASSLTPWGTDTQYFGPGTRLTVL.

The chain couples TRBV6-5 to TRBJ1-6; the D gene is possibly TRBD1 (5 bases). The V gene's germline CDR1 is MNHEY and CDR2 SVGAGI. The germline V and J ends were trimmed by 0 bases and 8 bases, with 11 bases remaining between them. CDR3 length: 15 residues. CDR3 nucleotide sequence: TGTGCCAGCAGTTACTCCAGGGAGTTCGATTCACCCCTCCACTTT. Amino acids: CASSYSREFDSPLHF.

V gene TRBV29-1 combines with J gene TRBJ2-5, with 13 bases that match TRBD2. CDR3 length equals 16 residues. Germline V lookup: CDR1 SQVTM, CDR2 ANQGSEA. The V gene end was trimmed by 1 base and the J gene end by 3 bases; junction bases not matched to a gene: 5. This chain's CDR3 is CSVEATSGGTEETQYF. The DNA for the CDR3 is TGCAGCGTTGAAGCGACTAGCGGGGGGACGGAAGAGACCCAGTACTTC.

The gene calls are TRBV4-3 and TRBJ1-2, with a tentative D call TRBD1 (5 bases). The CDR3 is 14 amino acids. V lost 2 bases, J lost 4 bases, and 11 bases lay in between. Germline V gene sequence: CDR1 LGHNA, CDR2 YSLEER. The CDR3 here is CASSQSDRIYGYTF. In DNA form, the CDR3 reads TGCGCCAGCAGCCAATCTGACAGAATCTATGGCTACACCTTC.

This chain links TRBV15 with TRBJ2-3, with D hard to call. The germline V and J ends were trimmed by 5 bases and 5 bases, with 14 bases remaining between them. Germline V gene sequence: CDR1 LNHNV, CDR2 YYDKDF (reference sequence). The CDR3 has 14 amino acids. The CDR3 spells CATSRSVNVDTQYF. The DNA for the CDR3 is TGTGCCACCAGCCGCTCGGTAAATGTAGATACGCAGTATTTT.

This clone has only a few counts. The gene calls are TRBV4-2 and TRBJ2-3; TRBD2 might be the D (6 bases). This CDR3 comprises 14 residues. Germline V lookup: CDR1 LGHNA, CDR2 YNFKEQ. Trimming took off 0 bases at V and 10 bases at J, with 14 bases between the two ends. The CDR3 spells CASSQERLARAQYF. The CDR3 nucleotides read TGTGCCAGCAGCCAAGAGAGGCTAGCGCGGGCGCAGTATTTT.

The chain is built from TRBV25-1 and TRBJ1-4, with D possibly TRBD1 on 5 matching bases. V lost 7 bases and J lost 8, with 17 bases in between. CDR1 and CDR2 from the germline V gene are MGHDK and SYGVNS. The CDR3 runs to 14 residues. In DNA form, the CDR3 reads TGTGCCAGCACCGACAGATATACGGGAGAAAAACTGTTTTTT. This gives the protein CASTDRYTGEKLFF.

CDR3 in amino acids: CASSPRLGTDTQYF. Here the CDR3 DNA reads TGTGCCAGCAGTCCAAGACTAGGCACAGATACGCAGTATTTT. This chain links TRBV5-4 with TRBJ2-3; TRBD2 might be the D (6 bases). The CDR3 contains 14 residues. The germline V gene encodes CDR1 SGHNT and CDR2 YYREEE (reference sequence). Trimming took off 5 bases at V and 1 base at J, with 11 bases between the two ends.

This clone was counted only a few times. The V gene is TRBV27, the J gene TRBJ2-7; D perhaps matches TRBD2 (5 bases). The germline CDR1 and CDR2 sequences are MNHEY and SMNVEV (reference sequence). The CDR3 runs 15 residues. Trimming pared 4 bases from V and 2 bases from J, leaving 15 bases between. CDR3 protein: CASSSLGLPPYEQYF. CDR3 DNA sequence: TGTGCCAGCAGTTCCCTCGGACTTCCTCCCTACGAGCAGTACTTC.

The chain links TRBV30 to TRBJ1-2; D not resolved. Trimming took off 5 bases at V and 5 bases at J, with 15 bases between the two ends. Per germline, CDR1 GTSNPN and CDR2 SVGIG (reference sequence). CDR3 length equals 13 residues. In DNA, the CDR3 is TGTGCCTGGGACGTGGGTGTTGGATATGGCTACACCTTC. As protein: CAWDVGVGYGYTF.

The chain links TRBV2 to TRBJ2-6; D call uncertain. V lost 5 bases, J lost 0 bases, and 8 bases lay in between. CDR1 and CDR2 (germline): SNHLY, FYNNEI. This CDR3 spans 15 amino acids. The CDR3 coding sequence is TGTGCCAGCAGTCCTGGCTTCTCTGGGGCCAACGTCCTGACTTTC. This sequence encodes CASSPGFSGANVLTF.

This chain links TRBV7-9 with TRBJ1-1, with 8 bases lining up with TRBD1. The CDR3 sequence is 13 residues long. Germline values: CDR1 SEHNR, CDR2 FQNEAQ (reference sequence). V lost 6 bases, J lost 8 bases, and 8 bases stayed unmatched. In DNA form, the CDR3 reads TGTGCCAGCAGGTCGACAGGGGCGATAGAAGCTTTCTTT. It specifies CASRSTGAIEAFF.

This chain joins TRBV5-1 and TRBJ1-1; perhaps TRBD1 as D (5 bases). V shed 5 bases and J shed 2 bases, with 13 bases lying between them. Germline loops: CDR1 SGHRS, CDR2 YFSETQ. This CDR3 has 14 amino acids. In DNA, the CDR3 is TGCGCCAGCAGGGCGGAGACAGCCAACACTGAAGCTTTCTTT. This translates into CASRAETANTEAFF. Looking up the rest from reference TRBV5-1 and TRBJ1-1 gives the full variable domain: KAGVTQTPRYLIKTRGQQVTLSCSPISGHRSVSWYQQTPGQGLQFLFEYFSETQRNKGNFPGRFSGRQFSNSRSEMNVSTLELGDSALYLCASRAETANTEAFFGQGTRLTVV.

The V gene is TRBV9, the J gene TRBJ2-6, with D unclear. The CDR3 extends over 13 amino acids. Looked up from germline, CDR1 is SGDLS and CDR2 is YYNGEE. V lost 0 bases and J lost 5, with 3 bases in between. This chain's CDR3 is CASSVEWANVLTF. DNA for the CDR3: TGTGCCAGCAGCGTAGAGTGGGCCAACGTCCTGACTTTC.

The chain uses TRBV5-1 and TRBJ2-7; TRBD2 matches 9 bases. V shed 4 bases and J 4 bases; nucleotides not matched to a gene: 6. Germline CDR1 is SGHRS and CDR2 is YFSETQ. This CDR3 region has 14 residues. Here the CDR3 reads CASSAGLAMYEQYF. In nucleotides, the CDR3 is TGCGCCAGCAGCGCGGGACTAGCTATGTACGAGCAGTACTTC.

This clone was detected only a few times. The rearrangement uses TRBV5-1 and TRBJ2-1, with D unclear. Between the trimmed V and J ends, which lost 0 bases and 6 bases, there was a span of 7 bases. CDR1 and CDR2 from the germline V gene are SGHRS and YFSETQ. CDR3 length: 13 amino acids. CDR3 in amino acids: CASSLGYRNEQFF. Written as DNA, the CDR3 is TGCGCCAGCAGCTTGGGGTATCGCAATGAGCAGTTCTTC.

This rearrangement joins TRBV30 to TRBJ1-1, with D perhaps matching TRBD1 (5 bases). The CDR3 spans 12 residues. The V gene's germline CDR1 is GTSNPN and CDR2 SVGIG (reference sequence). The ends were cut back, 0 bases at V and 7 bases at J, with 9 bases in the middle. This CDR3 is CAWSVRGNEAFF. CDR3 DNA: TGTGCCTGGAGTGTACGGGGCAATGAAGCTTTCTTT.

This clone has a single count. The chain joins TRBV9 to TRBJ2-4, with 10 positions matching TRBD1. V lost 3 bases to trimming and J lost 6 bases; unmatched junction nucleotides: 0. CDR1 SGDLS and CDR2 YYNGEE come from the germline V gene. This CDR3 spans 13 amino acids. DNA for the CDR3: TGTGCCAGCAGCGGACAGGGGGCAAACATTCAGTACTTC. This sequence encodes CASSGQGANIQYF. Full variable domain (missing parts from reference TRBV9 and TRBJ2-4): DSGVTQTPKHLITATGQRVTLRCSPRSGDLSVYWYQQSLDQGLQFLIQYYNGEERAKGNILERFSAQQFPDLHSELNLSSLELGDSALYFCASSGQGANIQYFGAGTRLSVL.

V is TRBV11-3 and J is TRBJ2-1, with D tentatively TRBD1 (6 bases). This CDR3 is 17 amino acids long. Germline V gives CDR1 SGHNT, CDR2 YENEEA. V shed 0 bases and J shed 0 bases, with 12 bases lying between them. The CDR3 DNA follows: TGTGCCAGCAGCTTAGACAGGGGATGGGCCTCCTACAATGAGCAGTTCTTC. The encoded protein is CASSLDRGWASYNEQFF.

This clone was picked up a small number of times. The J gene is TRBJ2-7, the V gene TRBV4-3; D is perhaps TRBD1 (5 bases). Trimming left V 0 bases short and J 1 base short, with 10 bases between. The CDR3 loop spans 15 amino acids. Looked up from germline, CDR1 is LGHNA and CDR2 is YSLEER. CDR3 nucleotides: TGCGCCAGCAGCCAAGAAGGACATCCTTCCTACGAGCAGTACTTC. As protein: CASSQEGHPSYEQYF.

This CDR3 is CASSVGHSGNTIYF. CDR3 bases: TGTGCCAGCAGTGTAGGGCACTCTGGAAACACCATATATTTT. The chain uses TRBV25-1 and TRBJ1-3; D ambiguous. Germline-derived CDR1 and CDR2 are MGHDK and SYGVNS. This CDR3 spans 14 amino acids. Trimming shortened V by 4 bases and J by 0 bases, and 7 bases separated the two germline ends.

This rearrangement joins TRBV30 to TRBJ1-5; 9 bases map to TRBD1. Germline CDR1 reads GTSNPN; CDR2 reads SVGIG (reference sequence). V trimming: 8 bases; J trimming: 0 bases; junction bases outside the gene matches: 5. CDR3 length: 14 amino acids. The CDR3 nucleotides read TGTGCCGGGGGACAGGGCTATAGCAATCAGCCCCAGCATTTT. Amino acids: CAGGQGYSNQPQHF. Complete variable domain (other parts from reference TRBV30 and TRBJ1-5): SQTIHQWPATLVQPVGSPLSLECTVEGTSNPNLYWYRQAAGRGLQLLFYSVGIGQISSEVPQNLSASRPQDRQFILSSKKLLLSDSGFYLCAGGQGYSNQPQHFGDGTRLSIL.

V usage is TRBV25-1 and J usage is TRBJ1-1, with D unresolved. The germline V and J ends were trimmed by 3 bases and 2 bases, with 4 bases remaining between them. CDR1 and CDR2 (germline): MGHDK, SYGVNS. This CDR3 spans 12 amino acids. CDR3 protein: CASSDLNTEAFF. The CDR3 coding sequence is TGTGCCAGCAGTGATCTCAACACTGAAGCTTTCTTT.

This rearrangement joins TRBV6-5 to TRBJ1-2, with D tentatively TRBD1 (6 bases). This CDR3 is built from 14 residues. V dropped 6 bases and J dropped 5 bases, with 16 bases sitting between them. The germline gives CDR1 MNHEY, CDR2 SVGAGI. CDR3 sequence reads: CASSRTQGWYGYTF. The DNA for the CDR3 is TGTGCCAGCAGCCGGACACAGGGATGGTATGGCTACACCTTC.